This T cell receptor (beta chain) emerged from a study of CD8 T cells in ankylosing spondylitis. With respect to this clonotype: Its antigen remains unidentified. At one of its ends the junction is not consistent with the germline gene, which may arise from a read error.

Preparation of TCR beta libraries was done by quantitative 5'-RACE with molecular barcodes. TCRdb called the 5' RACE reads again in MiXCR, with one record for every CDR3 protein. The sample lists 240,000 or so distinct CDR3 sequences, around 11% occurring once. Points from the study as a whole: Matched ankylosing spondylitis synovial fluid reportedly contained a significantly enriched population of disease-linked clones. CD8+ cells made up the disease-linked clones, which were relatively rare in peripheral blood.

This CDR3 is built from 20 residues. Germline CDR1 is SGHRS and CDR2 is YFSETQ. This clonotype was sampled from a male donor with ankylosing spondylitis or in good health (not recorded which). The J gene is TRBJ2-3, the V gene TRBV5-1; TRBD1 agrees at 12 bases. The sequenced sample was blood, either unsorted or a sorted T cell fraction (not recorded which). The CDR3 reads CASKKALGQGARWNTGTQYF. In DNA, the CDR3 is TGCGCCAGCAAAAAGGCCTTGGGACAGGGGGCGAGATGGAACACAGGTACGCAGTATTTT.